Each of the 26 T cell receptor beta chains below was sequenced from the same sample in a study of shared clonotypes between healthy human individuals. Selected positively for CCR7 and CD45RO-negative, naive CD8 cells excluded terminally differentiated effector memory CD45RA+ cells. Profiled with immunoSEQ multiplex PCR; TCRdb holds only in-frame clones, not every one. The sample consists of about 820,000 clones, about 92% of them appearing once. The sequencing sample was made of naive CD8+ T cells sorted from blood. The receptors were sampled from a man aged 25-40 years in good health.

This clone has more than one count but fewer than ten. CDR3 sequence reads: CASSPPLPGELFF. The CDR3 DNA reads TGTGCCAGCTCACCACCTCTGCCCGGGGAGCTGTTTTTT. V and J are TRBV18 and TRBJ2-2; D gene uncertain. In germline, CDR1 is KGHSH, CDR2 LQKENI. This CDR3 is 13 amino acids long. Trimming stripped 0 bases from V and 6 bases from J, with 5 bases between.

The J gene is TRBJ2-1, the V gene TRBV10-3; 9 nucleotides agree with TRBD1. The germline gives CDR1 ENHRY, CDR2 SYGVKD. J was trimmed by 3 bases and V by 3 bases; bases with no gene match: 3. There are 15 residues in the CDR3. The CDR3: CAISEDRGNYNEQFF. The CDR3 DNA reads TGTGCCATCAGTGAAGACAGGGGGAACTACAATGAGCAGTTCTTC.

The chain couples TRBV9 to TRBJ2-3; a weak D match, TRBD2 (6 bases). Trimming took off 3 bases at V and 2 bases at J, with 10 bases between the two ends. From germline, CDR1 is SGDLS and CDR2 YYNGEE. The length of the CDR3 is 14 residues. The CDR3 sequence: CASSEAGSTDTQYF. Written as DNA, the CDR3 is TGTGCCAGCAGCGAAGCGGGTTCCACAGATACGCAGTATTTT.

The rearrangement joins TRBV9 to TRBJ2-1; D ambiguous. V was shortened by 4 bases and J by 0 bases, with 11 bases between the two germline ends. Germline CDR1 reads SGDLS; CDR2 reads YYNGEE. This CDR3 is 15 amino acids long. CDR3 in amino acids: CASSHQGTSYNEQFF. CDR3 coding DNA: TGTGCCAGCAGCCATCAAGGAACCTCCTACAATGAGCAGTTCTTC. Filled out from reference TRBV9 and TRBJ2-1, the complete variable domain reads DSGVTQTPKHLITATGQRVTLRCSPRSGDLSVYWYQQSLDQGLQFLIQYYNGEERAKGNILERFSAQQFPDLHSELNLSSLELGDSALYFCASSHQGTSYNEQFFGPGTRLTVL.

The J gene is TRBJ1-1, the V gene TRBV6-1; a possible D gene is TRBD1 (5 bases). The CDR3 runs 14 residues. V lost 6 bases and J lost 5, with 16 bases in between. Looked up from germline, CDR1 is MNHNS and CDR2 is SASEGT. CDR3 residues: CASREQVPGTEAFF. The CDR3 DNA is TGTGCCAGCAGGGAACAGGTTCCTGGAACTGAAGCTTTCTTT.

The chain uses TRBV19 and TRBJ2-1; 10 bases fit TRBD2. The CDR3 loop spans 16 amino acids. Trimming cost V 2 bases and J 7 bases; bases outside gene matches: 8. CDR1 is LNHDA, CDR2 SQIVND, per germline (reference sequence). The chain's CDR3 is CASSIPLGLARNEQFF. CDR3 nucleotides: TGTGCCAGTAGTATACCCCTGGGACTAGCGAGAAATGAGCAGTTCTTC. Filled out from reference TRBV19 and TRBJ2-1, the complete variable domain reads DGGITQSPKYLFRKEGQNVTLSCEQNLNHDAMYWYRQDPGQGLRLIYYSQIVNDFQKGDIAEGYSVSREKKESFPLTVTSAQKNPTAFYLCASSIPLGLARNEQFFGPGTRLTVL.

V gene TRBV7-9 combines with J gene TRBJ2-1; D possibly uses TRBD1 or TRBD2 (6 bases each). Trimming pared 1 base from V and 0 bases from J, leaving 13 bases between. The CDR3 has 17 residues. Germline-derived CDR1 and CDR2 are SEHNR and FQNEAQ (reference sequence). The CDR3 region is CASSLVGGTGSYNEQFF. The CDR3 DNA reads TGTGCCAGCAGCTTAGTAGGGGGGACGGGCTCCTACAATGAGCAGTTCTTC.

The rearrangement links TRBV9 to TRBJ2-7; D is undetermined. This CDR3 is built from 13 residues. V was pared by 3 bases and J by 0 bases, with 7 bases between. CDR1 is SGDLS, CDR2 YYNGEE, per germline. The CDR3 region has the DNA TGTGCCAGCAGCGCTGACAACTCCTACGAGCAGTACTTC. Its translation: CASSADNSYEQYF.

Of note for this clone: Other DNA sequences from this sample encode an identical CDR3 as well. This chain connects TRBV9 to TRBJ1-5; no definite D call. Trimming took off 0 bases at V and 4 bases at J, with 5 bases between the two ends. The V gene's germline CDR1 is SGDLS and CDR2 YYNGEE. This CDR3 comprises 13 residues. In nucleotides, the CDR3 is TGTGCCAGCAGCGTAGATGGGAATCAGCCCCAGCATTTT. Translating it yields CASSVDGNQPQHF.

This chain uses TRBV28 with TRBJ2-7, with 9 bases fitting TRBD1. J gave up 3 bases and V 5 bases, and 8 bases lay outside the gene matches. The CDR3 totals 15 residues. Germline V gives CDR1 MDHEN, CDR2 SYDVKM. The DNA for the CDR3 is TGTGCCAGCAGTCTAGGGACAGGGCGTAACTACGAGCAGTACTTC. This translates into CASSLGTGRNYEQYF.

J is TRBJ2-5 and V is TRBV14, with D unresolved. CDR1 and CDR2 from the germline V gene are SGHDN and FVKESK. The CDR3 totals 13 residues. V was trimmed by 4 bases and J by 5 bases, leaving 11 bases between them. The CDR3 loop is CASSLPSGETQYF. CDR3 sequence (DNA): TGTGCCAGCAGCCTTCCTTCCGGGGAGACCCAGTACTTC. The full variable domain, its missing parts supplied by reference TRBV14 and TRBJ2-5, is EAGVTQFPSHSVIEKGQTVTLRCDPISGHDNLYWYRRVMGKEIKFLLHFVKESKQDESGMPNNRFLAERTGGTYSTLKVQPAELEDSGVYFCASSLPSGETQYFGPGTRLLVL.

The V call is TRBV7-2, the J call TRBJ1-2; D gene unclear. Germline loops: CDR1 SGHTA, CDR2 FQGNSA. Trimming took 3 bases from V and 3 from J, leaving 8 bases between them. CDR3 length: 13 amino acids. The CDR3 region is CASSFPPDYGYTF. DNA for the CDR3: TGTGCCAGCAGCTTTCCCCCGGACTATGGCTACACCTTC.

This clone was counted a single time. The rearrangement joins TRBV29-1 to TRBJ2-1; TRBD2 is a possible D gene (5 bases). The CDR3 spans 22 residues. Germline V lookup: CDR1 SQVTM, CDR2 ANQGSEA. Trimming cost V 4 bases and J 1 base, with 35 bases left between them. DNA for the CDR3: TGCAGCGTTGTCGGCCGTCTGAGTGGGGTGAAAGCGGAACCATTGTCCTACAATGAGCAGTTCTTC. Amino acids: CSVVGRLSGVKAEPLSYNEQFF.

This chain links TRBV7-8 with TRBJ2-7, with D perhaps TRBD2 (7 bases). The CDR3 runs 18 residues. The germline gives CDR1 SGHVS, CDR2 FQNEAQ. V lost 5 bases, J lost 1 base, and 24 bases lay in between. CDR3 sequence reads: CASSDYRAGRQDSYEQYF. The DNA of the CDR3 is TGTGCCAGCAGCGATTACCGAGCGGGGAGACAGGATTCCTACGAGCAGTACTTC.

Details on this clone: The same CDR3 can be traced to other DNA sequences in this sample. The chain uses TRBV9 and TRBJ2-5; 8 nucleotides align to TRBD2. V trimming: 0 bases; J trimming: 5 bases; junction bases outside the gene matches: 0. The germline CDR1 and CDR2 sequences are SGDLS and YYNGEE. This CDR3 spans 13 amino acids. DNA for the CDR3: TGTGCCAGCAGCGTAGCGGGAGGGGAGACCCAGTACTTC. This codes for CASSVAGGETQYF.

The chain uses TRBV5-4 and TRBJ2-2; TRBD2 is a possible D gene (6 bases). Trimming removed 3 bases from V and 5 bases from J, with 14 bases in between. The V gene's germline CDR1 is SGHNT and CDR2 YYREEE (reference sequence). This CDR3 region has 15 residues. CDR3 region: CASSSRDSLTGELFF. The CDR3 DNA is TGTGCCAGCAGCTCCCGGGACTCCCTTACCGGGGAGCTGTTTTTT.

The chain employs TRBV28 and TRBJ1-5; unclear D gene. The CDR3 totals 14 residues. V was trimmed by 7 bases and J by 1 base, leaving 11 bases between them. Germline CDR1 reads MDHEN; CDR2 reads SYDVKM. CDR3 amino acids: CASTGGSSNQPQHF. The CDR3 bases are TGTGCCAGCACTGGAGGTTCCAGCAATCAGCCCCAGCATTTT.

The chain employs TRBV1 and TRBJ2-3; TRBD2, the D gene given by the table, was not confirmed from the DNA. TRBV1 is listed as a pseudogene. This CDR3 has 16 amino acids. The CDR3: CTSSQDPLYHTDTQYF. CDR3 DNA: TGCACCAGCAGCCAAGACCCCCTATACCACACAGATACGCAGTATTTT.

This clone was observed a few times. The chain is built from TRBV28 and TRBJ1-2; maybe TRBD1 (6 bases). V lost 1 base and J lost 8, with 14 bases in between. The CDR3 is made up of 14 amino acids. Germline lookup yields CDR1 MDHEN and CDR2 SYDVKM. The DNA of the CDR3 is TGTGCCAGCAGTTTATCTGCGGGGGCGCGAGGCTACACCTTC. As protein: CASSLSAGARGYTF.

The V gene is TRBV6-6, the J gene TRBJ2-7; a possible D gene is TRBD2 (6 bases). The CDR3 loop spans 12 amino acids. V was shortened by 7 bases and J by 6 bases, with 13 bases between the two germline ends. Germline values: CDR1 MNHNY, CDR2 SVGAGI (reference sequence). The CDR3 sequence: CASTPNGGEQYF. CDR3 DNA: TGTGCCAGCACTCCTAACGGGGGCGAGCAGTACTTC.

To note about this clone: Other DNA sequences in this specimen translate into the identical CDR3. V and J are TRBV20-1 and TRBJ2-1; no firm D call. The CDR3 extends over 11 amino acids. Germline V gene lookup returns CDR1 DFQATT and CDR2 SNEGSKA (reference sequence). V lost 6 bases, J lost 4 bases, and 7 bases lay in between. In DNA form, the CDR3 reads TGCAGTGCAGATAGATACAATGAGCAGTTCTTC. Translating gives CSADRYNEQFF.

This chain uses TRBV27 with TRBJ2-3; 10 bases match TRBD2. The germline V gene has CDR1 MNHEY and CDR2 SMNVEV (reference sequence). The length of the CDR3 is 18 residues. V shed 4 bases, J shed 4 bases, and the junction held 14 bases outside the gene matches. CDR3 sequence reads: CASSSLRSGRGIPDTQYF. The CDR3 DNA sequence: TGTGCCAGCAGTTCTCTCCGGAGCGGGAGGGGTATCCCAGATACGCAGTATTTT.

The chain couples TRBV6-5 to TRBJ1-1; tentative D call: TRBD1 (6 bases). This CDR3 region has 13 residues. Trimming stripped 6 bases from V and 3 bases from J, with 11 bases between. Germline assignment: CDR1 MNHEY and CDR2 SVGAGI. CDR3 DNA sequence: TGTGCCAGCAGCACAGGGCGGGACACTGAAGCTTTCTTT. As protein: CASSTGRDTEAFF.

V gene TRBV29-1 combines with J gene TRBJ2-7; TRBD1 aligns across 7 bases. Germline values: CDR1 SQVTM, CDR2 ANQGSEA. V lost 2 bases to trimming and J lost 4 bases; unmatched junction nucleotides: 5. The CDR3 has 13 residues. The CDR3 protein is CSVEPEQGYEQYF. The CDR3 nucleotides are TGCAGCGTTGAACCAGAACAGGGGTACGAGCAGTACTTC.

At least ten counts were recorded for this clone. The chain is built from TRBV28 and TRBJ2-1; 8 bases line up with TRBD2. CDR3 length: 14 amino acids. Germline CDR1 MDHEN, CDR2 SYDVKM. With 2 bases clipped from V and 5 bases from J, the junction kept 2 bases outside the gene matches. The CDR3 DNA follows: TGTGCCAGCAGTTTAACTAGCGGCAACAATGAGCAGTTCTTC. This translates into CASSLTSGNNEQFF. Together with reference TRBV28 and TRBJ2-1, the CDR3 gives the full variable domain: DVKVTQSSRYLVKRTGEKVFLECVQDMDHENMFWYRQDPGLGLRLIYFSYDVKMKEKGDIPEGYSVSREKKERFSLILESASTNQTSMYLCASSLTSGNNEQFFGPGTRLTVL.

This clone was counted a few times. The chain carries TRBV6-4 and TRBJ2-1, with 7 bases that match TRBD2. CDR3 length: 15 amino acids. From germline, CDR1 is MRHNA and CDR2 SNTAGT. J gave up 6 bases and V 2 bases, and 7 bases lay outside the gene matches. The CDR3 loop is CASSDRAGAPNEQFF. The CDR3 DNA is TGTGCCAGCAGTGACAGGGCGGGAGCTCCCAATGAGCAGTTCTTC.